These 7 T cell receptor beta chains originate from one sample sequenced in a study of siplizumab effects on memory and regulatory T cells. The assay was immunoSEQ multiplex PCR, and TCRdb's table has in-frame clones only and misses some. The table lists approximately 60,000 clones, around 80% of them singletons. The material sequenced was memory CD4+ T cells sorted from blood. These TCRs come from a human donor in good health.

The rearrangement joins TRBV10-3 to TRBJ1-1, with 7 bases lining up with TRBD1. V was pared by 6 bases and J by 5 bases, with 9 bases of the junction left unmatched. Looked up from germline, CDR1 is ENHRY and CDR2 is SYGVKD. This CDR3 region has 14 residues. DNA of the CDR3: TGTGCCATCAGGGATTCCAGGGGGGATACTGAAGCTTTCTTT. Amino acid sequence: CAIRDSRGDTEAFF.

The chain couples TRBV6-1 to TRBJ2-1; either TRBD1 or TRBD2 may supply D (5 bases each). The germline gives CDR1 MNHNS, CDR2 SASEGT. The CDR3 runs 13 residues. Trimming removed 3 bases from V and 10 bases from J, with 13 bases in between. CDR3 DNA sequence: TGTGCCAGCAGTGATAGGTTTGGGGGAGAGCAGTTCTTC. The encoded protein is CASSDRFGGEQFF.

V gene TRBV29-1 combines with J gene TRBJ1-1; the D is unclear. This CDR3 spans 10 amino acids. The germline gives CDR1 SQVTM, CDR2 ANQGSEA. Trimming pared 4 bases from V and 11 bases from J, leaving 11 bases between. CDR3 nucleotide sequence: TGCAGCGTTGGACCCATAAACGCTTTCTTT. It yields the protein CSVGPINAFF.

This clone was observed a handful of times. J is TRBJ1-3 and V is TRBV5-1; no reliable D call. The CDR3 has 16 residues. Germline-derived CDR1 and CDR2 are SGHRS and YFSETQ. V lost 0 bases and J 6 bases, leaving 16 bases between the germline ends. The CDR3 DNA sequence: TGCGCCAGCAGCTTGGATGAAGAGTCTCCACTAAACACCATATATTTT. It encodes CASSLDEESPLNTIYF.

V gene TRBV5-1 combines with J gene TRBJ1-1, with D tentatively TRBD1 (6 bases). CDR3 size: 15 residues. Trimming took off 0 bases at V and 4 bases at J, with 13 bases between the two ends. Germline-derived CDR1 and CDR2 are SGHRS and YFSETQ. CDR3 loop: CASSLARGLGTEAFF. DNA of the CDR3: TGCGCCAGCAGCTTGGCAAGGGGGTTGGGCACTGAAGCTTTCTTT.

V gene TRBV6-5 combines with J gene TRBJ1-4; TRBD1 is a possible D gene (5 bases). The CDR3 is made up of 14 amino acids. Deletions cut 4 bases from V and 3 bases from J, with 9 bases between. Germline V CDR1 and CDR2: MNHEY, SVGAGI. The CDR3 nucleotides are TGTGCCAGCAGTTCGACAGTTTCTAATGAAAAACTGTTTTTT. This codes for CASSSTVSNEKLFF.

The CDR3 bases are TGCAGTGCTGGCCCGGGGCAGGGCTACACCTTC. This codes for CSAGPGQGYTF. The J gene is TRBJ1-2, the V gene TRBV20-1; D might be TRBD1 (5 bases). V lost 5 bases and J 8 bases, leaving 12 bases between the germline ends. The germline V gene encodes CDR1 DFQATT and CDR2 SNEGSKA (reference sequence). The CDR3 extends over 11 amino acids.